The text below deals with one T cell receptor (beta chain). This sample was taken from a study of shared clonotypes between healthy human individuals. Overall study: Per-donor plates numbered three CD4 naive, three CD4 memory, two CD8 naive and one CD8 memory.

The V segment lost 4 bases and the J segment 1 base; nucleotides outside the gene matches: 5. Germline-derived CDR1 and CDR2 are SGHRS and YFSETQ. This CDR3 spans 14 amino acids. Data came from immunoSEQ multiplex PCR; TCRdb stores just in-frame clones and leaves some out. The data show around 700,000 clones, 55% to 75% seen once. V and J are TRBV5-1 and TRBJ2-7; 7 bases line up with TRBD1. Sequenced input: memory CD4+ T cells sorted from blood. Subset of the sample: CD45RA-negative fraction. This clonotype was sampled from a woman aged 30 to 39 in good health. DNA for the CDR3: TGCGCCAGCAGCCCTGGGGACAGTTCCTACGAGCAGTACTTC. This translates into CASSPGDSSYEQYF.